The following is a T cell receptor (beta chain) sequence with its context. Germline lookup yields CDR1 MDHEN and CDR2 SYDVKM. This CDR3 region has 15 residues. With 8 bases clipped from V and 2 bases from J, the junction kept 11 bases outside the gene matches. Using immunoSEQ multiplex PCR, the repertoire was profiled, and TCRdb retains in-frame clones only, with some absent. The table lists some 140,000 clones, around 97% of them singletons, with 0.44% in the top ten. The data were taken from a study of T cell changes during pregnancy in multiple sclerosis. This clonotype was obtained from a female donor with multiple sclerosis, enrolled in a pregnancy study. This chain links TRBV28 with TRBJ2-5, with 7 bases fitting TRBD1. The source was peripheral blood, collected after pregnancy. The CDR3 loop is CASGLRQGRQETQYF. The DNA of the CDR3 is TGTGCCAGCGGCCTACGACAGGGTAGGCAAGAGACCCAGTACTTC.